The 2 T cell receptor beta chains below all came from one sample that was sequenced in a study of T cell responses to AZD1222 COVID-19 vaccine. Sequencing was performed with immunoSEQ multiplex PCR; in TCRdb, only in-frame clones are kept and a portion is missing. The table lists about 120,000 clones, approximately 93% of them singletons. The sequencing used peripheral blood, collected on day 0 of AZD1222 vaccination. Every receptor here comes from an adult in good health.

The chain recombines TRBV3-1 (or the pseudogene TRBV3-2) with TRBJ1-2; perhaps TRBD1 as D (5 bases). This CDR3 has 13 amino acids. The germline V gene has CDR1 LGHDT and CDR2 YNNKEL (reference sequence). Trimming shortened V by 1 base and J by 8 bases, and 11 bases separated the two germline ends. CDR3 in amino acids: CASSQGGAAGYTF. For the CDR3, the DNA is TGTGCCAGCAGCCAAGGAGGGGCGGCGGGCTACACCTTC.

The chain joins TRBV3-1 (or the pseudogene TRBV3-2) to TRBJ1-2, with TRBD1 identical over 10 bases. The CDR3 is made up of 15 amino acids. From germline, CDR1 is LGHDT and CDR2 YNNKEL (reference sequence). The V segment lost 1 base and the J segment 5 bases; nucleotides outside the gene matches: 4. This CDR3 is CASSQVGQGWYGYTF. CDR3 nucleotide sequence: TGTGCCAGCAGCCAAGTGGGACAGGGGTGGTATGGCTACACCTTC.